This T cell receptor beta chain is drawn from a study of human T cells and chemical hapten exposure. Germline loops: CDR1 KGHDR, CDR2 SFDVKD. The CDR3 runs 14 residues. The V and J ends lost 5 bases and 9 bases, in that order; junction bases with no gene match: 7. This sample's time point: patch test 1, 2 weeks after DPC sensitization. Treatment denoted: therapeutic diphenylcyclopropenone sensitization with weekly scalp DPC. The authors' total RNA extraction used unfractionated whole blood. Whole-study findings and limits: Expanded TCRs clustered into significantly more large CDR3 similarity groups than controls, the analysis revealed. As patch test score rose, PT1 expanded TCR counts tended to rise as well.

In this sample, this clonotype turned up a few times. Its antigen is not identified. TCRdb re-called the RACE reads with MiXCR, one entry per CDR3 protein. The table records about 380,000 distinct CDR3 sequences, around 4.8% of them present only once. The chain has TRBV24-1 and TRBJ2-1; 9 bases map to TRBD2. The sample in question was whole blood, obtained in connection with sensitization to the hapten diphenylcyclopropenone (DPC). This receptor was taken from a woman aged 45-59 years with alopecia areata. Some clones in this sample may be carry-over from other donors' samples. CDR3 loop: CATSVGSGSGEQFF. The CDR3, as DNA: TGTGCCACCAGTGTTGGTAGCGGGAGCGGTGAGCAGTTCTTC.